This TCR beta chain was profiled in a study of cytomegalovirus exposure and HLA in healthy donors. Overall study results and limits: According to the study, 150 to 200 TCR beta chains were cytomegalovirus-associated. A classifier reportedly called cytomegalovirus status with high sensitivity and specificity. In a later analysis, most CMV-associated TCR beta chains appeared HLA-restricted.

This PCR relied on a set of 60 Vbeta primers and 13 Jbeta primers. Clones were read by immunoSEQ multiplex PCR, and TCRdb kept only the in-frame ones, dropping some. This table has 150,000 or so clones, 70% to 80% appearing once. This CDR3 has 14 amino acids. The germline V gene has CDR1 MDHEN and CDR2 SYDVKM. The V end lost 6 bases, the J end lost 2 bases, and 13 bases lay between the germline ends. This clone was seen only a few times. Its antigen is as yet unknown. This cohort consisted of healthy bone marrow donors. The TCR originated in a female donor in good health and CMV-seronegative. The specimen was PBMCs. The V and J genes are TRBV28 and TRBJ1-2; possible D gene TRBD1, 5 bases. CDR3 in amino acids: CASRPAGLNYGYTF. CDR3 DNA: TGTGCCAGCAGACCAGCGGGACTAAACTATGGCTACACCTTC.